A single sample is the source of the 29 T cell receptor beta chains below, sequenced in a study of CD8 T cells in ankylosing spondylitis. A single record per CDR3 protein comes from TCRdb applying MiXCR to the 5' RACE reads. The table lists 500,000 or so distinct CDR3 sequences, about 5.4% of them singletons. The antigens these receptors bind are not known. Study-level points and caveats: Blood of patients with ankylosing spondylitis appeared to be characterized by a TCR beta motif of several highly homologous variants.

The specimen was blood, either unsorted or a sorted T cell fraction (not recorded which). The source of these receptors is a male donor with ankylosing spondylitis.

This clonotype was seen ten or more times. The V and J genes are TRBV11-2 and TRBJ2-1; 7 bases line up with TRBD1. The CDR3 is 16 residues long. With 3 bases clipped from V and 9 bases from J, the junction kept 14 bases outside the gene matches. The germline V gene has CDR1 SGHAT and CDR2 FQNNGV. The CDR3 DNA reads TGTGCCAGCAGCTTTTTAGGGGTCGACAGGGTGGCTGAGCAGTTCTTC. Encoded protein: CASSFLGVDRVAEQFF.

This clonotype appeared many times. The chain uses TRBV7-2 and TRBJ1-1; D is ambiguous. The CDR3 is 13 residues long. Trimming took 5 bases from V and 4 from J, leaving 11 bases between them. Germline V CDR1 and CDR2: SGHTA, FQGNSA. CDR3 sequence: CASSAQVGTEAFF. DNA for the CDR3: TGTGCCAGCAGCGCCCAAGTTGGCACTGAAGCTTTCTTT.

This clonotype has a count of ten or more. The chain combines TRBV27 with TRBJ2-5, with TRBD1 matching 8 bases. Germline V gene lookup returns CDR1 MNHEY and CDR2 SMNVEV (reference sequence). With 6 bases clipped from V and 4 bases from J, the junction kept 13 bases outside the gene matches. CDR3 length: 16 amino acids. The CDR3 DNA reads TGTGCCAGCAGCCTTTCCGGACAGGGCGTAAGAGAGACCCAGTACTTC. Translating gives CASSLSGQGVRETQYF.

A note on this clonotype: No DNA is shown, since the ends of the CDR3 on it are uncertain; the CDR3 is the one TCRdb lists. This chain joins TRBV20-1 and TRBJ2-3; the table's D gene call, TRBD2, was not cross checked with the DNA. The CDR3 is 17 residues long, counting both termini. Per the germline V gene, CDR1 is DFQATT and CDR2 is SNEGSKA (reference sequence). The CDR3 loop is CCASSRGGITSTDTQYF.

This clonotype was seen repeatedly, ten times or more. The V call is TRBV11-1, the J call TRBJ1-2; 8 bases agree with TRBD1. CDR1 SGHAT and CDR2 FQDESV come from the germline V gene (reference sequence). The CDR3 spans 18 residues. V lost 4 bases, J lost 0 bases, and 13 bases stayed unmatched. The CDR3 sequence: CASSYGQGGRLANYGYTF. The CDR3 bases are TGTGCCAGCAGCTATGGACAGGGTGGCCGCTTAGCTAACTATGGCTACACCTTC.

This clonotype came up many times. The rearrangement links TRBV20-1 to TRBJ2-5; no definite D call. Per germline, CDR1 DFQATT and CDR2 SNEGSKA (reference sequence). V dropped 0 bases and J dropped 5 bases, with 10 bases sitting between them. This CDR3 has 13 residues. The CDR3 spells CSARDGLGETQYF. For the CDR3, the DNA is TGCAGTGCTAGAGATGGGTTGGGGGAGACCCAGTACTTC.

CDR3 bases: TGCGCCAGCAGCCAAGACTTACCTTCCGCCTACGAGCAGTACTTC. This gives the protein CASSQDLPSAYEQYF. The genes are TRBV4-3 and TRBJ2-7; D gene uncertain. CDR3 length equals 15 residues. Per the germline V gene, CDR1 is LGHNA and CDR2 is YSLEER. V was trimmed by 0 bases and J by 2 bases, leaving 11 bases between them.

The sample holds many counts of this clonotype. V gene TRBV7-2 combines with J gene TRBJ1-1; TRBD1 agrees at 9 bases. V was pared by 5 bases and J by 9 bases, with 10 bases of the junction left unmatched. The CDR3 has 14 residues. The V gene's germline CDR1 is SGHTA and CDR2 FQGNSA. For the CDR3, the DNA is TGTGCCAGCAGCCTACAGGGGGCTACAATCCAAGCTTTCTTT. It specifies CASSLQGATIQAFF.

There are many counts of this clonotype. The rearrangement joins TRBV12-3 or TRBV12-4 to TRBJ2-7, with D perhaps TRBD1 (6 bases). CDR3 length: 13 residues. The V and J ends lost 10 bases and 0 bases respectively, with 13 bases between them. CDR3 nucleotide sequence: TGTGCCACCAGGGGCGTTAGCTCCTACGAGCAGTACTTC. This encodes CATRGVSSYEQYF.

This clonotype occurred many times. The chain uses TRBV4-3 and TRBJ2-1; no definite D call. The V and J ends lost 0 bases and 6 bases respectively, with 9 bases between them. Germline CDR1 LGHNA, CDR2 YSLEER. The CDR3 runs to 14 residues. The CDR3 reads CASSQDARLNEQFF. The CDR3 DNA sequence: TGCGCCAGCAGCCAAGATGCTAGACTCAATGAGCAGTTCTTC.

The V call is TRBV27, the J call TRBJ2-1, with 9 bases identical to TRBD2. The CDR3 length is 15 residues. With 5 bases clipped from V and 8 bases from J, the junction kept 10 bases outside the gene matches. Per the germline V gene, CDR1 is MNHEY and CDR2 is SMNVEV (reference sequence). CDR3 in DNA: TGTGCCAGCAGTAGGGGCGGGAGGGGGAGCGATGAGCAGTTCTTC. Encoded protein: CASSRGGRGSDEQFF.

This clonotype was picked up a small number of times. This chain connects TRBV14 to TRBJ2-1, with 10 bases aligning to TRBD2. V gave up 2 bases and J gave up 6 bases; unmatched junction bases: 4. This CDR3 is built from 15 residues. Germline CDR1 is SGHDN and CDR2 is FVKESK. The DNA of the CDR3 is TGTGCCAGCAGCCAAACAGCGGGGGGGCTCAATGAGCAGTTCTTC. Amino acids: CASSQTAGGLNEQFF.

This clonotype occurred many times. This rearrangement joins TRBV25-1 to TRBJ2-7; D is uncertain. The CDR3 totals 12 residues. CDR1 and CDR2 (germline): MGHDK, SYGVNS. V was pared by 0 bases and J by 5 bases, with 5 bases between. The CDR3 DNA follows: TGTGCCAGCAGTGAATATTTAGACGAGCAGTACTTC. Translating gives CASSEYLDEQYF.

This clonotype has ten or more counts. The chain recombines TRBV20-1 with TRBJ2-1; TRBD2 agrees at 9 bases. The ends lost 0 bases at V and 8 bases at J; junction bases unmatched: 14. The CDR3 spans 17 residues. The V gene's germline CDR1 is DFQATT and CDR2 SNEGSKA (reference sequence). The DNA of the CDR3 is TGCAGTGCTAGAGAGGTCGCTAGCGGGATCGTGGGATATGAGCAGTTCTTC. The encoded protein is CSAREVASGIVGYEQFF.

This clonotype was detected ten times or more. This chain connects TRBV9 to TRBJ2-7, with D perhaps matching TRBD1 (5 bases). V was cut by 4 bases and J by 5 bases, with 25 bases left in between. CDR3 length: 17 residues. The germline CDR1 and CDR2 sequences are SGDLS and YYNGEE. DNA of the CDR3: TGTGCCAGCAGCCCCCGTAAAGGAAGACCAGACAGCCACGAGCAGTACTTC. It encodes CASSPRKGRPDSHEQYF. The variable domain in full, completed from reference TRBV9 and TRBJ2-7, reads DSGVTQTPKHLITATGQRVTLRCSPRSGDLSVYWYQQSLDQGLQFLIQYYNGEERAKGNILERFSAQQFPDLHSELNLSSLELGDSALYFCASSPRKGRPDSHEQYFGPGTRLTVT.

The table lists this clonotype with many counts. The chain recombines TRBV5-5 with TRBJ2-2; D is possibly TRBD1 or TRBD2 (5 bases each). Per germline, CDR1 SGHKS and CDR2 YYEKEE (reference sequence). The V end lost 3 bases, the J end lost 0 bases, and 15 bases lay between the germline ends. This CDR3 is built from 17 residues. As DNA, the CDR3 is TGTGCCAGCAGCTCGCGAGATTGGGGACCGAACACCGGGGAGCTGTTTTTT. Protein: CASSSRDWGPNTGELFF. Variable domain in full (rest from reference TRBV5-5 and TRBJ2-2): DAGVTQSPTHLIKTRGQQVTLRCSPISGHKSVSWYQQVLGQGPQFIFQYYEKEERGRGNFPDRFSARQFPNYSSELNVNALLLGDSALYLCASSSRDWGPNTGELFFGEGSRLTVL.

This clonotype was recorded a few times. The CDR3 loop reads CAISESEGAGYGYTF. CDR3 DNA: TGTGCCATCAGTGAGTCCGAGGGCGCGGGCTATGGCTACACCTTC. The chain uses TRBV10-3 and TRBJ1-2; D ambiguous. The CDR3 is 15 amino acids. V lost 0 bases and J lost 4, with 12 bases in between. CDR1 is ENHRY, CDR2 SYGVKD, per germline.

Many counts were recorded for this clonotype. Here the CDR3 DNA reads TGCGCCAGCAGCCAGCCGGGACTCGATCAGTTCTTC. Translation gives CASSQPGLDQFF. The rearrangement uses TRBV4-3 and TRBJ2-1, with D perhaps TRBD2 (6 bases). CDR1 is LGHNA, CDR2 YSLEER, per germline. Trimming stripped 3 bases from V and 13 bases from J, with 13 bases between. The CDR3 has 12 amino acids.

There are many counts of this clonotype. The rearrangement links TRBV27 to TRBJ2-5; a possible D gene is TRBD1 (5 bases). CDR3 length equals 12 residues. The V end was cut by 8 bases, the J end by 4 bases, with 11 bases between. Germline CDR1 and CDR2: MNHEY and SMNVEV (reference sequence). CDR3 bases: TGTGCCAGCGGGGCCTTTGGAGAGACCCAGTACTTC. As protein: CASGAFGETQYF.

This clonotype was seen at least ten times. This rearrangement joins TRBV20-1 to TRBJ1-5, with 7 bases fitting TRBD1. CDR1 and CDR2 from the germline V gene are DFQATT and SNEGSKA (reference sequence). J lost 5 bases, V lost 6 bases, and 7 bases had no gene match. The CDR3 length is 13 residues. The DNA for the CDR3 is TGCAGTGCCAACACAGGGGATCATCAGCCCCAGCATTTT. Its protein product is CSANTGDHQPQHF.

In this sample, this clonotype turned up many times. V and J are TRBV5-1 and TRBJ2-2, with a possible D match to TRBD1 (6 bases). Germline V gene data show CDR1 as SGHRS and CDR2 as YFSETQ. The CDR3 is made up of 13 amino acids. V was trimmed by 0 bases and J by 6 bases, leaving 6 bases between them. The CDR3 sequence: CASSLDRAGELFF. The CDR3 DNA reads as TGCGCCAGCAGCTTGGACAGGGCCGGGGAGCTGTTTTTT.

This clonotype was detected many times. The gene calls are TRBV5-1 and TRBJ2-7; TRBD2 might be the D (6 bases). CDR1 is SGHRS, CDR2 YFSETQ, per germline. The CDR3 spans 11 residues. Trimming took off 7 bases at V and 6 bases at J, with 11 bases between the two ends. The CDR3 reads CASRWEAEQYF. DNA for the CDR3: TGCGCCAGCCGGTGGGAGGCCGAGCAGTACTTC.

The V and J genes are TRBV20-1 and TRBJ2-7; 10 positions match TRBD2. The V gene's germline CDR1 is DFQATT and CDR2 SNEGSKA (reference sequence). This CDR3 has 14 amino acids. Unmatched junction bases numbered 6, after V lost 5 bases and J lost 2 bases. CDR3 sequence (DNA): TGCAGTGCTCAAAGCGGGGGGGAAGCCTACGAGCAGTACTTC. It specifies CSAQSGGEAYEQYF.

In its sample, this clonotype was seen many times. The V call is TRBV4-3, the J call TRBJ2-1; the D is unclear. The CDR3 totals 17 residues. Germline values: CDR1 LGHNA, CDR2 YSLEER. Trimming removed 3 bases from V and 3 bases from J, with 18 bases in between. For the CDR3, the DNA is TGCGCCAGCAGCCAGACCCTGAAGGAGTTTGGCTACAATGAGCAGTTCTTC. Translating it yields CASSQTLKEFGYNEQFF.

J is TRBJ1-6 and V is TRBV4-2; D is unresolved. Trimming cost V 1 base and J 4 bases, with 11 bases left between them. This CDR3 is built from 16 residues. Germline lookup yields CDR1 LGHNA and CDR2 YNFKEQ. As DNA, the CDR3 is TGTGCCAGCAGCCAAGCTGAGGACTTTTATAATTCACCCCTCCACTTT. Protein: CASSQAEDFYNSPLHF.

This clonotype was recorded at least ten times. This rearrangement joins TRBV12-3 or TRBV12-4 to TRBJ2-2; D ambiguous. The CDR3 loop spans 15 amino acids. V dropped 3 bases and J dropped 0 bases, with 8 bases sitting between them. The CDR3 loop reads CASSFIGPNTGELFF. The CDR3, as DNA: TGTGCCAGCAGTTTTATAGGCCCGAACACCGGGGAGCTGTTTTTT.

This clonotype was counted at least ten times. The chain recombines TRBV5-1 with TRBJ2-5, with TRBD1 identical over 7 bases. The CDR3 spans 15 residues. V was clipped by 4 bases and J by 0 bases; unmatched bases: 6. Germline values: CDR1 SGHRS, CDR2 YFSETQ. The CDR3 sequence is CASSIWGQNQETQYF. In nucleotides, the CDR3 is TGCGCCAGCAGCATCTGGGGACAGAACCAAGAGACCCAGTACTTC.

At least ten counts were recorded for this clonotype. The chain uses TRBV12-3 or TRBV12-4 and TRBJ1-1, with D possibly TRBD1 on 5 matching bases. Trimming stripped 4 bases from V and 1 base from J, with 13 bases between. The CDR3 spans 15 residues. The CDR3 DNA reads as TGTGCCAGCAGTTGGGGCAGGATAGCGAACACTGAAGCTTTCTTT. Translation gives CASSWGRIANTEAFF.

In its sample, this clonotype was seen many times. The chain carries TRBV20-1 and TRBJ1-4; 7 nucleotides align to TRBD1. The V gene end was trimmed by 4 bases and the J gene end by 1 base; junction bases not matched to a gene: 0. The germline gives CDR1 DFQATT, CDR2 SNEGSKA (reference sequence). There are 13 residues in the CDR3. CDR3 loop: CSATGGTNEKLFF. DNA of the CDR3: TGCAGTGCTACAGGGGGAACTAATGAAAAACTGTTTTTT.